The rows below give T cell receptor beta chains drawn from one sample of a study of blood T cell repertoires in COVID-19. The protocol was immunoSEQ multiplex PCR, while the TCRdb copy is restricted to in-frame clones and leaves out a portion. This table has around 100,000 clones, approximately 90% appearing once. Sequencing was done on a sample of peripheral blood. All receptors derive from a man between 45 and 60 years old with acute or convalescent COVID-19. The CDR3 runs from the conserved cysteine through the conserved F or W. A D gene is named only where the DNA matches it firmly. The size of a clone is reported for some rows only, either as once, few or many, or as a class for expanded clones.

length: 15; size: NA; D: TRBD1; J: TRBJ2-5; V: TRBV5-1; CDR3: CASSSGTGGVETQYF; DNA: TGCGCCAGCAGCTCCGGGACAGGGGGCGTGGAGACCCAGTACTTC
length: 13; size: many; D: TRBD1; J: TRBJ2-5; V: TRBV2; CDR3: CARTGDSGETQYF; DNA: TGTGCCAGGACAGGGGACAGTGGAGAGACCCAGTACTTC
length: 16; size: NA; D: TRBD2; J: TRBJ2-1; V: TRBV10-1; CDR3: CASSGTSWSSYNEQFF; DNA: TGCGCCAGCAGTGGGACTAGCTGGAGCTCCTACAATGAGCAGTTCTTC
length: 15; size: NA; D: NA; J: TRBJ2-5; V: TRBV2; CDR3: CASSGSGRGPETQYF; DNA: TGTGCCAGCAGTGGAAGTGGCAGAGGCCCAGAGACCCAGTACTTC
length: 18; size: NA; D: TRBD2; J: TRBJ2-1; V: TRBV6-4; CDR3: CASSGFERREAFYNEQFF; DNA: TGTGCCAGCAGTGGCTTTGAGAGGCGGGAGGCCTTCTACAATGAGCAGTTCTTC
length: 17; size: NA; D: TRBD1; J: TRBJ1-5; V: TRBV19; CDR3: CASRWGQGVRGDQPQHF; DNA: TGTGCCAGTAGATGGGGACAGGGGGTCAGAGGGGATCAGCCCCAGCATTTT
length: 13; size: NA; D: NA; J: TRBJ2-3; V: TRBV2; CDR3: CASRVGEQNTQYF; DNA: TGTGCCAGCAGGGTGGGCGAGCAAAATACGCAGTATTTT
length: 15; size: NA; D: TRBD1; J: TRBJ2-1; V: TRBV9; CDR3: CASSVAQGARNEQFF; DNA: TGTGCCAGCAGCGTAGCGCAGGGGGCGCGCAATGAGCAGTTCTTC
length: 15; size: NA; D: TRBD1; J: TRBJ1-6; V: TRBV5-1; CDR3: CASSEQGPPTSPLHF; DNA: TGCGCCAGCAGCGAACAGGGGCCTCCTACCTCACCCCTCCACTTT
length: 14; size: NA; D: NA; J: TRBJ2-1; V: TRBV9; CDR3: CASSVAGFGNEQFF; DNA: TGTGCCAGCAGCGTGGCGGGTTTTGGCAATGAGCAGTTCTTC
length: 15; size: NA; D: TRBD2; J: TRBJ2-7; V: TRBV19; CDR3: CASTRGAGGAYEQYF; DNA: TGTGCCAGTACCAGAGGGGCGGGAGGGGCCTACGAGCAGTACTTC
length: 12; size: NA; D: NA; J: TRBJ2-7; V: TRBV28; CDR3: CASKTSSYEQYF; DNA: TGTGCCAGCAAAACTAGCTCCTACGAGCAGTACTTC
length: 13; size: NA; D: TRBD1; J: TRBJ1-1; V: TRBV6-5; CDR3: CASSNRGFTEAFF; DNA: TGTGCCAGCTCAAACAGGGGTTTCACTGAAGCTTTCTTT
length: 16; size: NA; D: TRBD1; J: TRBJ2-7; V: TRBV7-8; CDR3: CASSWEDRARGYEQYF; DNA: TGTGCCAGCAGCTGGGAGGACAGGGCTCGGGGATACGAGCAGTACTTC
length: 14; size: NA; D: NA; J: TRBJ2-7; V: TRBV6-2/TRBV6-3; CDR3: CASSYSRVEYEQYF; DNA: TGTGCCAGCAGTTACTCGAGGGTGGAATACGAGCAGTACTTC
length: 11; size: NA; D: TRBD1; J: TRBJ1-5; V: TRBV6-6; CDR3: CASSPGTAQHF; DNA: TGTGCCAGCAGCCCCGGGACAGCCCAGCATTTT
length: 12; size: once; D: NA; J: TRBJ2-2; V: TRBV6-5; CDR3: CASRRNTGELFF; DNA: TGTGCCAGCAGGAGGAACACCGGGGAGCTGTTTTTT
length: 14; size: NA; D: NA; J: TRBJ2-1; V: TRBV6-1; CDR3: CASSEGRLYNEQFF; DNA: TGTGCCAGCAGTGAAGGGAGGCTATACAATGAGCAGTTCTTC
length: 14; size: NA; D: NA; J: TRBJ2-7; V: TRBV7-9; CDR3: CASSFAGISYEQYF; DNA: TGTGCCAGCAGCTTTGCGGGCATCTCCTACGAGCAGTACTTC
length: 14; size: NA; D: NA; J: TRBJ1-1; V: TRBV7-9; CDR3: CASSLAPGTSGAFF; DNA: TGTGCCAGCAGCTTGGCCCCCGGGACATCGGGGGCTTTCTTT
length: 15; size: NA; D: NA; J: TRBJ1-5; V: TRBV7-9; CDR3: CASSLDRAGDQPQHF; DNA: TGTGCCAGCAGCTTAGACAGGGCGGGCGATCAGCCCCAGCATTTT
length: 14; size: many; D: NA; J: TRBJ2-7; V: TRBV5-6; CDR3: CASSLAGGPHEQYF; DNA: TGTGCCAGCAGCTTGGCCGGGGGACCCCACGAGCAGTACTTC
length: 14; size: once; D: NA; J: TRBJ2-5; V: TRBV6-5; CDR3: CASSSGRNQETQYF; DNA: TGTGCCAGCAGTAGCGGGCGAAACCAAGAGACCCAGTACTTC
length: 15; size: NA; D: TRBD1; J: TRBJ2-1; V: TRBV5-4; CDR3: CASSLEDRINNEQFF; DNA: TGTGCCAGCAGCTTGGAGGACAGGATAAACAATGAGCAGTTCTTC
length: 12; size: NA; D: NA; J: TRBJ1-2; V: TRBV30; CDR3: CAWSDTNYGYTF; DNA: TGTGCCTGGAGTGACACTAACTATGGCTACACCTTC
length: 16; size: NA; D: TRBD1; J: TRBJ1-2; V: TRBV3-1/TRBV3-2; CDR3: CASSTRDSLWAYGYTF; DNA: TGTGCCAGCAGCACCCGGGACAGTCTTTGGGCGTATGGCTACACCTTC
length: 15; size: NA; D: NA; J: TRBJ2-1; V: TRBV3-1/TRBV3-2; CDR3: CASSQEGARHNEQFF; DNA: TGTGCCAGCAGCCAAGAGGGGGCTAGGCACAATGAGCAGTTCTTC
length: 15; size: NA; D: TRBD2; J: TRBJ2-2; V: TRBV7-8; CDR3: CASSVLAGYTGELFF; DNA: TGTGCCAGCAGCGTACTAGCGGGGTACACCGGGGAGCTGTTTTTT